A single sample gave rise to the 23 T cell receptor beta chains below, sequenced in a study of response to subunit inactivated influenza vaccine. TCRdb re-called the RT-PCR reads through MiXCR, storing one row per CDR3 protein. Among 500,000 to 600,000 distinct CDR3 sequences, under 15% were seen once, and the ten largest hold roughly 14%. The material sequenced was PBMCs from blood, taken about 40 days after vaccination. The receptors here all came from a man in his fifties who received an inactivated influenza vaccine.

This clonotype came up a few times. CDR3 DNA: TGTGCCAGCAGATCGACAGGGCGCAATCAGCCCCAGCATTTT. This sequence encodes CASRSTGRNQPQHF. The V call is TRBV6-1, the J call TRBJ1-5; 7 bases match TRBD1. The CDR3 loop spans 14 amino acids. The germline CDR1 and CDR2 sequences are MNHNS and SASEGT. The V segment lost 6 bases and the J segment 2 bases; nucleotides outside the gene matches: 4.

The chain has TRBV6-1 and TRBJ2-5; D gene uncertain. CDR1 and CDR2 (germline): MNHNS, SASEGT. V dropped 8 bases and J dropped 0 bases, with 10 bases sitting between them. The CDR3 covers 13 residues. CDR3 in amino acids: CASSGRYQETQYF. As DNA, the CDR3 is TGTGCCAGCTCAGGCAGGTACCAAGAGACCCAGTACTTC.

This chain links TRBV7-9 with TRBJ2-7; 7 bases are shared with TRBD1. Trimming took 1 base from V and 5 from J; bases not matched to a gene: 5. The germline V gene has CDR1 SEHNR and CDR2 FQNEAQ (reference sequence). CDR3 length: 14 residues. In DNA, the CDR3 is TGTGCCAGCAGCTTAGACAGGGGTGTCGACGAGCAGTACTTC. Amino acids: CASSLDRGVDEQYF.

In its sample, this clonotype was seen many times. J is TRBJ1-1 and V is TRBV27; no firm D call. CDR1 MNHEY and CDR2 SMNVEV come from the germline V gene (reference sequence). V lost 5 bases, J lost 8 bases, and 9 bases lay in between. The CDR3 spans 11 residues. CDR3 sequence: CASSQAEEAFF. The CDR3 DNA sequence: TGTGCCAGCAGTCAGGCGGAGGAAGCTTTCTTT.

This sequence joins TRBV4-3 and TRBJ2-7, with D unclear. V gave up 0 bases and J gave up 0 bases, with 21 bases separating them. Germline CDR1 is LGHNA and CDR2 is YSLEER. The CDR3 has 19 amino acids. DNA of the CDR3: TGCGCCAGCAGCCAAGATTACGGAACAGTCCGCCCATTCTCCTACGAGCAGTACTTC. This sequence encodes CASSQDYGTVRPFSYEQYF.

J is TRBJ1-1 and V is TRBV14, with TRBD1 matching over 10 bases. The germline V gene encodes CDR1 SGHDN and CDR2 FVKESK. CDR3 length: 14 amino acids. With V trimmed by 3 bases and J by 4 bases, 2 bases remained unmatched. CDR3 amino acids: CASSQTGGPTEAFF. The CDR3 nucleotides are TGTGCCAGCAGCCAGACAGGGGGCCCCACTGAAGCTTTCTTT.

V usage is TRBV7-9 and J usage is TRBJ2-7; D remains unclear. The germline gives CDR1 SEHNR, CDR2 FQNEAQ (reference sequence). The CDR3 sequence is 13 residues long. V lost 2 bases to trimming and J lost 7 bases, with 12 bases between them. For the CDR3, the DNA is TGTGCCAGCAGCTTACTGGAGACCCCAGAGCAGTACTTC. Translation: CASSLLETPEQYF.

Many counts were recorded for this clonotype. The rearrangement uses TRBV11-2 and TRBJ1-2; no firm D call. The CDR3 extends over 13 amino acids. Trimming took 0 bases from V and 4 from J, leaving 6 bases between them. Looked up from germline, CDR1 is SGHAT and CDR2 is FQNNGV. The CDR3 spells CASSLDRFYGYTF. CDR3 DNA: TGTGCCAGCAGCTTAGATCGCTTCTATGGCTACACCTTC.

This clonotype showed up just a few times. The CDR3 reads CASSLAATTGGNYGYTF. The CDR3 DNA reads as TGCGCCAGCAGCTTGGCCGCTACGACAGGGGGCAACTATGGCTACACCTTC. The rearrangement joins TRBV5-1 to TRBJ1-2; 10 nucleotides align to TRBD1. Trimming took 0 bases from V and 2 from J; bases not matched to a gene: 7. CDR1 SGHRS and CDR2 YFSETQ come from the germline V gene. The length of the CDR3 is 17 residues.

This clonotype has more than one count but fewer than ten. The CDR3 coding sequence is TGTGCCACCAGTCTATCGGGGACCCACCAAGAGACCCAGTACTTC. Protein sequence: CATSLSGTHQETQYF. This chain links TRBV24-1 with TRBJ2-5, with D tentatively TRBD1 or TRBD2 (5 bases each). The length of the CDR3 is 15 residues. CDR1 is KGHDR, CDR2 SFDVKD, per germline. The germline V and J ends were trimmed by 6 bases and 0 bases, with 13 bases remaining between them.

The chain combines TRBV6-1 with TRBJ1-2; TRBD1 matches 8 bases. CDR3 length equals 15 residues. Per the germline V gene, CDR1 is MNHNS and CDR2 is SASEGT. V trimming: 6 bases; J trimming: 6 bases; junction bases outside the gene matches: 12. The CDR3 reads CASRQGASGQHGYTF. CDR3 coding DNA: TGTGCCAGCAGGCAGGGGGCATCCGGGCAACATGGCTACACCTTC.

This clonotype was counted many times. The rearrangement links TRBV5-1 to TRBJ2-1; possible D gene TRBD2, 6 bases. Trimming took off 1 base at V and 2 bases at J, with 10 bases between the two ends. Germline V gene sequence: CDR1 SGHRS, CDR2 YFSETQ. The CDR3 is 15 residues long. CDR3 loop: CASSLNSGTYNEQFF. The CDR3, as DNA: TGCGCCAGCAGCTTGAATAGCGGTACCTACAATGAGCAGTTCTTC. The whole variable domain, filled in from reference TRBV5-1 and TRBJ2-1, reads KAGVTQTPRYLIKTRGQQVTLSCSPISGHRSVSWYQQTPGQGLQFLFEYFSETQRNKGNFPGRFSGRQFSNSRSEMNVSTLELGDSALYLCASSLNSGTYNEQFFGPGTRLTVL.

This clonotype was detected only a few times. This sequence joins TRBV28 and TRBJ2-1; maybe TRBD1 (6 bases). Germline V gene data show CDR1 as MDHEN and CDR2 as SYDVKM. V lost 10 bases and J 2 bases, leaving 21 bases between the germline ends. The CDR3 totals 16 residues. Here the CDR3 DNA reads TGTGCCATACGGAACCCTCGACAGGTGCCCTACAATGAGCAGTTCTTC. As protein: CAIRNPRQVPYNEQFF.

This chain connects TRBV11-3 to TRBJ1-1; D might be TRBD1 (6 bases). The V gene lost 2 bases and the J gene lost 8 bases, with 12 bases spanning the gap. The CDR3 length is 13 residues. Germline V gene lookup returns CDR1 SGHNT and CDR2 YENEEA. Here the CDR3 reads CASSLRQAREAFF. CDR3 nucleotides: TGTGCCAGCAGCTTACGACAGGCGAGGGAAGCTTTCTTT.

In this sample, this clonotype turned up many times. This chain links TRBV12-3 or TRBV12-4 with TRBJ2-2; 10 bases map to TRBD2. The CDR3 runs 15 residues. The trim removed 6 bases at V and 6 bases at J, leaving 7 bases unmatched. CDR3 coding DNA: TGTGCCAGCAGCTCCATTAGCGGGAGGCCCGGGGAGCTGTTTTTT. It encodes CASSSISGRPGELFF.

A note on this clonotype: Germline is not matched at one junction end, which may reflect a read error. The chain carries TRBV12-3 or TRBV12-4 and TRBJ2-7; D gene uncertain. The CDR3 covers 14 residues. CDR3 region: CGSSLSQVTYEQYF. The CDR3 nucleotides are TGTGGCAGCAGTTTATCGCAGGTTACTTACGAGCAGTACTTC.

This clonotype appeared many times. This sequence joins TRBV12-3 or TRBV12-4 and TRBJ1-3; D unclear. This CDR3 has 15 residues. Trimming shortened V by 2 bases and J by 4 bases, and 12 bases separated the two germline ends. CDR3 residues: CASSLSGSGGNTIYF. In DNA form, the CDR3 reads TGTGCCAGCAGTTTATCGGGTTCGGGAGGAAACACCATATATTTT.

V and J are TRBV5-6 and TRBJ1-2, with TRBD1 matching 8 bases. Losses at the gene ends were 4 bases for V and 8 bases for J; bases not matched to a gene: 10. CDR3 length: 14 amino acids. Per the germline V gene, CDR1 is SGHDT and CDR2 is YYEEEE. The CDR3 DNA is TGTGCCAGCAGCACTACGGACAGGGTTCGGGGCTACACCTTC. Protein product: CASSTTDRVRGYTF.

As regards this clonotype: The germline gene is not matched at one end of the junction; a read error may be the cause. The chain employs TRBV28 and TRBJ2-3, with 10 bases fitting TRBD2. Germline loops: CDR1 MDHEN, CDR2 SYDVKM. This CDR3 has 16 residues. The CDR3 here is CAGSLWGTSGTDTQYF. The CDR3 DNA reads as TGTGCCGGCAGTTTATGGGGGACTAGCGGCACAGATACGCAGTATTTT.

This clonotype was observed many times. The rearrangement uses TRBV24-1 and TRBJ2-5; unclear D gene. This CDR3 region has 14 residues. Trimming shortened V by 0 bases and J by 2 bases, and 6 bases separated the two germline ends. Per the germline V gene, CDR1 is KGHDR and CDR2 is SFDVKD. CDR3 loop: CATSDLMNQETQYF. The CDR3 nucleotides read TGTGCCACCAGTGATTTGATGAATCAAGAGACCCAGTACTTC.

This clonotype showed up just a few times. The CDR3 spells CASRDGMGSGEQFF. CDR3 sequence (DNA): TGTGCCAGCAGGGACGGAATGGGGTCAGGTGAGCAGTTCTTC. The rearrangement joins TRBV5-6 to TRBJ2-1; no clear D. Deletions cut 5 bases from V and 9 bases from J, with 18 bases between. The germline CDR1 and CDR2 sequences are SGHDT and YYEEEE. There are 14 residues in the CDR3. The whole variable domain, filled in from reference TRBV5-6 and TRBJ2-1, reads DAGVTQSPTHLIKTRGQQVTLRCSPKSGHDTVSWYQQALGQGPQFIFQYYEEEERQRGNFPDRFSGHQFPNYSSELNVNALLLGDSALYLCASRDGMGSGEQFFGPGTRLTVL.

V is TRBV20-1 and J is TRBJ2-1; D is ambiguous. Germline V gene lookup returns CDR1 DFQATT and CDR2 SNEGSKA (reference sequence). The germline V and J ends were trimmed by 0 bases and 4 bases, with 4 bases remaining between them. The CDR3 spans 12 residues. Here the CDR3 DNA reads TGCAGTGCTAGAGATAATTACAATGAGCAGTTCTTC. Translating it yields CSARDNYNEQFF.

This clonotype appeared many times. J is TRBJ2-1 and V is TRBV10-3, with 9 bases identical to TRBD2. Losses at the gene ends were 6 bases for V and 7 bases for J; bases not matched to a gene: 7. Per the germline V gene, CDR1 is ENHRY and CDR2 is SYGVKD. The length of the CDR3 is 14 residues. The CDR3 DNA is TGTGCCATCAGCGCGGGGGGGGGAGGGAATGAGCAGTTCTTC. This gives the protein CAISAGGGGNEQFF.